This T cell receptor (beta chain) was sequenced for a study of T cell responses to AZD1222 COVID-19 vaccine. Study outcomes and limitations: White British donors predominated, females outnumbered males, and clonal diversity was possibly underestimated.

Trimming shortened V by 6 bases and J by 5 bases, and 19 bases separated the two germline ends. This CDR3 comprises 15 residues. CDR1 and CDR2 (germline): MNHEY, SMNVEV (reference sequence). Assay used: immunoSEQ multiplex PCR; TCRdb lists only in-frame clones, some missing. The top ten clones hold under 9% of a sample with more than 70,000 clones, 70% to 90% of them seen once. On this clone: Its target is unknown.

Sequenced material: peripheral blood, taken on day 0 of AZD1222 vaccination. This receptor was obtained from an adult in good health. The chain is built from TRBV27 and TRBJ2-5, with D possibly called TRBD1 or TRBD2 (5 bases each). CDR3 residues: CASSQRSSREETQYF. DNA for the CDR3: TGTGCCAGCAGCCAACGGTCGAGCAGGGAGGAGACCCAGTACTTC.